The clone carrying this T cell receptor (beta chain) occurred many times. What it recognizes is unknown. The data were obtained in a study of neurological immune-mediated disorders. Findings and limits, study-wide: Expanded clones shared no identical CDR3 amino acid sequences across subjects, which suggested private TCR-beta repertoires in all groups. The greatest degree of TCR clonal expansion was observed in HTLV-1-associated myelopathy, with the lowest in multiple sclerosis, below that of healthy controls.

Time point: longitudinal time-point 3. TCRdb re-derived calls from the 5' RACE reads in MiXCR, one entry per CDR3 protein. In the table there are under 130,000 distinct CDR3 sequences, 10% to 14% of which are singletons. This CDR3 has 15 amino acids. V shed 1 base, J shed 6 bases, and the junction held 8 bases outside the gene matches. In germline, CDR1 is SGHRS, CDR2 YFSETQ. The rearrangement uses TRBV5-1 and TRBJ2-5; the match to TRBD2 covers 8 bases. This receptor was taken from a female donor with HTLV-1-associated myelopathy (HAM/TSP). The source material was PBMCs. CDR3 region: CASSLIAGREQTQYF. CDR3 bases: TGCGCCAGCAGCTTGATAGCGGGGAGGGAGCAGACCCAGTACTTC.